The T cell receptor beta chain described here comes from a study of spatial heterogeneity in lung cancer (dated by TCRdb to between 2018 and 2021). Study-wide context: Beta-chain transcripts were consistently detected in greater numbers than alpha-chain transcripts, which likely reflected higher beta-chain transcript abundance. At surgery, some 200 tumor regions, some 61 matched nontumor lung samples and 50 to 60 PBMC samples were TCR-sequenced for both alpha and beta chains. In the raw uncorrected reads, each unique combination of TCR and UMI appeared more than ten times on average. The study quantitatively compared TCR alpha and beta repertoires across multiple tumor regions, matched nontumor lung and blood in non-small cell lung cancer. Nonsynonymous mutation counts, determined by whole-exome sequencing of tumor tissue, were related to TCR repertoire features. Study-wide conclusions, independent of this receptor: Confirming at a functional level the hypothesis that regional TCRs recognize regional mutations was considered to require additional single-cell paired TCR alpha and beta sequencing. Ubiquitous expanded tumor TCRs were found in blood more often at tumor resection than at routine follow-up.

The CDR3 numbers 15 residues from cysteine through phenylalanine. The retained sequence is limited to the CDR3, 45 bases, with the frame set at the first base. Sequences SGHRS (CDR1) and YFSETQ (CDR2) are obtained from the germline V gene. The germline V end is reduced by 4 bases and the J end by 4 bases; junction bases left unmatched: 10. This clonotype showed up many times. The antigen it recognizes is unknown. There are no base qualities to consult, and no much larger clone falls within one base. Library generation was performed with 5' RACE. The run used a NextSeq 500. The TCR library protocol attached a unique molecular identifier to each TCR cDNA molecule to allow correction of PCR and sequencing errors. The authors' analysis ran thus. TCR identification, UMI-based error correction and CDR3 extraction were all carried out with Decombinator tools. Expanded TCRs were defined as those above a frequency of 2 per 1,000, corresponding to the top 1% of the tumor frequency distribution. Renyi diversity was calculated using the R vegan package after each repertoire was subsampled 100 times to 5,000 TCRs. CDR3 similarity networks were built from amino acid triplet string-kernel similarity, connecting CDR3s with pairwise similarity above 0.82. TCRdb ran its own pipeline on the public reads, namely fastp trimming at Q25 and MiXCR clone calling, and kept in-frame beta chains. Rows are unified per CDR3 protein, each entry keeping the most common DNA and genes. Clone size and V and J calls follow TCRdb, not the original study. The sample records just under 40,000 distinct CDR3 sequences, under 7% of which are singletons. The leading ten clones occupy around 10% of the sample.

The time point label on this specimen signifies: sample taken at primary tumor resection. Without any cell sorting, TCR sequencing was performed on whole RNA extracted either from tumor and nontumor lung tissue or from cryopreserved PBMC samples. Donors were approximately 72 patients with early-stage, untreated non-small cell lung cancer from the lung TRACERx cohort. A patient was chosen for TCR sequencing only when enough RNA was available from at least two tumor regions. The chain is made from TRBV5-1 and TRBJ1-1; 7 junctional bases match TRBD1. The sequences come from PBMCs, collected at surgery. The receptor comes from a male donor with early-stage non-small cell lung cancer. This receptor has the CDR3 CASSPLGRGTTEAFF. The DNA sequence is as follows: TGCGCCAGCAGCCCCCTGGGCAGGGGGACCACTGAAGCTTTCTTT.